The T cell receptor (beta chain) under discussion was sequenced for a study of T-cell memory formation after mild COVID-19. This clonotype was counted between two and nine times. Its antigen is still unknown. No DNA is shown, since the ends of the CDR3 on it are uncertain; the CDR3 is the one TCRdb lists. One entry per CDR3 protein results from TCRdb running MiXCR on the 5' RACE reads. Among over 500,000 distinct CDR3 sequences listed, roughly 17% were seen once. Study observations and caveats: Pre-infection memory already had some responding clones, implying cross-reactive memory joined. Whether day 37 second-wave clones are SARS-CoV-2-specific was not confirmed.

This TCR was sampled from an adult woman who had mild COVID-19 (a few samples of this study predate the infection). Cell type and time point are not known. Sample: PBMCs or a T cell subset sorted from them (not recorded which).

The CDR3 reads CASSFALGTDFPFF. The chain uses TRBV5-6 and TRBJ1-1; whether TRBD1, the table's D call, matches the DNA was not checked. The CDR3 extends over 14 residues, inclusive of both ends. Germline V gene lookup returns CDR1 SGHDT and CDR2 YYEEEE.